A single sample gave rise to the 16 T cell receptor beta chains below, sequenced in a study of T cell repertoires in cytomegalovirus infection. What these receptors recognize is not known. TCRdb reanalysed the reads using MiXCR and keeps one entry per CDR3 protein. The data show about 480,000 distinct CDR3 sequences, roughly a third seen once. The starting material was cultured PBMCs, obtained from culture after CMV antigen stimulation. The receptors stem from a human donor in good health (CMV status not recorded). Some clones in this sample may be carry-over from other donors' samples.

This clonotype has a count of ten or more. The V gene is TRBV14, the J gene TRBJ1-6, with unresolved D. The CDR3 is 14 residues long. Germline assignment: CDR1 SGHDN and CDR2 FVKESK. V lost 0 bases, J lost 7 bases, and 7 bases lay in between. The CDR3: CASSQETGNSPLHF. The CDR3, as DNA: TGTGCCAGCAGCCAAGAAACCGGGAATTCACCCCTCCACTTT.

This clonotype appeared once. J is TRBJ2-6 and V is TRBV5-4, with TRBD2 as a possible D gene (5 bases). Germline-derived CDR1 and CDR2 are SGHNT and YYREEE (reference sequence). V shed 1 base and J shed 2 bases, with 7 bases lying between them. CDR3 length equals 15 residues. In DNA form, the CDR3 reads TGTGCCAGCAGCTTGAAGGGAGCTGGGGCCAACGTCCTGACTTTC. It is translated as CASSLKGAGANVLTF.

In this sample, this clonotype turned up many times. This sequence joins TRBV7-8 and TRBJ1-1, with a weak D call TRBD1 (6 bases). This CDR3 spans 18 amino acids. Germline assignment: CDR1 SGHVS and CDR2 FQNEAQ. Trimming took off 1 base at V and 1 base at J, with 19 bases between the two ends. DNA of the CDR3: TGTGCCAGCAGCTTAGAAAAACAGGGTATGGGTTCGAACACTGAAGCTTTCTTT. It yields the protein CASSLEKQGMGSNTEAFF. The full variable domain, rest sourced from reference TRBV7-8 and TRBJ1-1, is GAGVSQSPRYKVAKRGQDVALRCDPISGHVSLFWYQQALGQGPEFLTYFQNEAQLDKSGLPSDRFFAERPEGSVSTLKIQRTQQEDSAVYLCASSLEKQGMGSNTEAFFGQGTRLTVV.

V usage is TRBV28 and J usage is TRBJ2-1; D is possibly TRBD1 (6 bases). Germline V gives CDR1 MDHEN, CDR2 SYDVKM. Trimming stripped 4 bases from V and 5 bases from J, with 9 bases between. The CDR3 is 13 residues long. CDR3 amino acids: CASSSGQNNEQFF. The CDR3 DNA reads TGTGCCAGCAGTTCCGGACAGAACAATGAGCAGTTCTTC.

J is TRBJ1-1 and V is TRBV18, with 7 positions matching TRBD1. J lost 1 base, V lost 3 bases, and 5 bases had no gene match. In germline, CDR1 is KGHSH, CDR2 LQKENI. The CDR3 has 15 amino acids. The CDR3 spells CASSPPTGKNTEAFF. DNA for the CDR3: TGTGCCAGCTCACCCCCGACAGGGAAGAACACTGAAGCTTTCTTT.

This chain joins TRBV28 and TRBJ1-5; D uncertain. V was shortened by 2 bases and J by 4 bases, with 9 bases between the two germline ends. The CDR3 is 14 residues long. Germline-derived CDR1 and CDR2 are MDHEN and SYDVKM. The DNA of the CDR3 is TGTGCCAGCAGTTTAAGGCACTATAATCAGCCCCAGCATTTT. Its translation is CASSLRHYNQPQHF.

This clonotype was seen just once. The chain employs TRBV4-1 and TRBJ2-1, with TRBD2 identical over 9 bases. CDR3 size: 15 residues. CDR1 is MGHRA and CDR2 is YSYEKL in the germline V gene. The V segment lost 0 bases and the J segment 6 bases; nucleotides outside the gene matches: 3. CDR3 sequence (DNA): TGCGCCAGCAGCCAAGATAGCGGGAGTAGCAATGAGCAGTTCTTC. It yields the protein CASSQDSGSSNEQFF.

This chain links TRBV5-6 with TRBJ2-5; the match to TRBD1 covers 7 bases. CDR1 is SGHDT, CDR2 YYEEEE, per germline. J was trimmed by 1 base and V by 5 bases; bases with no gene match: 5. This CDR3 has 14 residues. The CDR3 loop reads CASSQQGLQETQYF. CDR3 DNA sequence: TGTGCCAGCAGTCAACAGGGGCTCCAAGAGACCCAGTACTTC. The full variable domain, in which reference TRBV5-6 and TRBJ2-5 provide the parts outside the CDR3, is DAGVTQSPTHLIKTRGQQVTLRCSPKSGHDTVSWYQQALGQGPQFIFQYYEEEERQRGNFPDRFSGHQFPNYSSELNVNALLLGDSALYLCASSQQGLQETQYFGPGTRLLVL.

The chain employs TRBV29-1 and TRBJ1-1; D gene uncertain. V was clipped by 6 bases and J by 0 bases, with 11 bases between them. The germline V gene has CDR1 SQVTM and CDR2 ANQGSEA. The CDR3 runs to 13 residues. The DNA for the CDR3 is TGCAGCGTGCACGGCGTCATGAACACTGAAGCTTTCTTT. Amino acid sequence: CSVHGVMNTEAFF.

The chain links TRBV6-1 to TRBJ2-7; D is ambiguous. The CDR3 covers 14 residues. Germline CDR1 is MNHNS and CDR2 is SASEGT. Deletions cut 5 bases from V and 5 bases from J, with 16 bases between. CDR3 nucleotides: TGTGCCAGCAGTTACTCGGTCCTGGACCACGAGCAGTACTTC. This encodes CASSYSVLDHEQYF.

Only a few counts were recorded for this clonotype. The chain joins TRBV12-3 or TRBV12-4 to TRBJ2-3, with 9 bases lining up with TRBD2. The CDR3 contains 15 residues. The V segment lost 2 bases and the J segment 2 bases; nucleotides outside the gene matches: 2. CDR3 amino acids: CASSLTSGYTDTQYF. The CDR3 DNA reads TGTGCCAGCAGTTTAACTAGCGGGTACACAGATACGCAGTATTTT.

The chain uses TRBV5-6 and TRBJ2-2; D is uncertain. Trimming took off 5 bases at V and 6 bases at J, with 8 bases between the two ends. Germline values: CDR1 SGHDT, CDR2 YYEEEE. CDR3 length: 12 amino acids. The CDR3 loop is CASSELAGELFF. The CDR3 nucleotides are TGTGCCAGCAGTGAGCTCGCCGGGGAGCTGTTTTTT.

This clonotype turned up a few times. The chain employs TRBV20-1 and TRBJ1-1; a weak D match, TRBD1 (6 bases). The CDR3 runs to 14 residues. Germline V gene data show CDR1 as DFQATT and CDR2 as SNEGSKA (reference sequence). Between the trimmed V and J ends, which lost 6 bases and 3 bases, there was a span of 17 bases. CDR3 bases: TGCAGTGCGATGACAGGTCGGCTCTACACTGAAGCTTTCTTT. Protein sequence: CSAMTGRLYTEAFF.

The chain combines TRBV12-3 or TRBV12-4 with TRBJ1-2, with 9 nucleotides matching TRBD1. Trimming took 5 bases from V and 8 from J; bases not matched to a gene: 6. The CDR3 totals 13 residues. The CDR3 protein is CASSGTGLDGYTF. CDR3 sequence (DNA): TGTGCCAGCAGTGGGACAGGGCTAGACGGCTACACCTTC.

This clonotype appeared a few times. This rearrangement joins TRBV6-5 to TRBJ2-2, with 11 bases fitting TRBD2. The CDR3 is made up of 17 amino acids. Germline CDR1 and CDR2: MNHEY and SVGAGI. Trimming took 2 bases from V and 1 from J; bases not matched to a gene: 3. This chain's CDR3 is CASSYPTSGKNTGELFF. CDR3 DNA sequence: TGTGCCAGCAGTTACCCGACTAGCGGGAAGAACACCGGGGAGCTGTTTTTT.

The chain has TRBV6-6 and TRBJ1-1; possible D gene TRBD1, 6 bases. This CDR3 has 14 residues. Trimming removed 2 bases at V and 5 bases at J, with 12 bases between. Germline V gene data show CDR1 as MNHNY and CDR2 as SVGAGI (reference sequence). The CDR3 sequence: CASSYREGGTEAFF. The CDR3 nucleotides read TGTGCCAGCAGTTACCGGGAGGGGGGAACTGAAGCTTTCTTT.